Listed here is a single TCR beta chain. This sample is drawn from a study of blood T cell repertoires in COVID-19. Study context: In each case, the material was cDNA or gDNA derived from T cells, B-cell-depleted T cells, or PBMCs.

Per germline, CDR1 SGHRS and CDR2 YFSETQ. V was cut by 5 bases and J by 0 bases, with 12 bases left in between. This CDR3 is 15 amino acids long. Under the authors' procedure: Amplification of reference gene primers provided the estimated nucleated cell counts. The data were produced by immunoSEQ multiplex PCR, yet TCRdb's version contains in-frame clones alone and is incomplete. V, J and clone size are those of that table, while D and trimming were read from the DNA. The sample consists of 130,000 to 150,000 clones, roughly 86% of them appearing once. V gene TRBV5-1 combines with J gene TRBJ1-3; TRBD1 is a possible D gene (5 bases). The clonotype originates from a human donor in a cohort sampled during active COVID-19. Material for sequencing was peripheral blood. This CDR3 is CASRPGQLSGNTIYF. CDR3 sequence (DNA): TGCGCCAGCAGGCCCGGACAACTCTCTGGAAACACCATATATTTT.